This T cell receptor beta chain was recovered during a study of T cell responses to AZD1222 COVID-19 vaccine. General study findings and limits: Most donors were white British, females outnumbered males, and clonal diversity was possibly underestimated.

The germline CDR1 and CDR2 sequences are SGHVS and FQNEAQ. V gave up 5 bases and J gave up 3 bases, with 10 bases separating them. The CDR3 extends over 13 amino acids. Libraries were prepared by immunoSEQ multiplex PCR; TCRdb keeps only in-frame clonotypes and omits some of them. The sample includes some 150,000 clones, 70% to 90% seen only once; the top ten take 6.9%. About this clone: Antigen specificity is unknown.

The genes are TRBV7-8 and TRBJ1-1; D is possibly TRBD1 (6 bases). The sample in question was peripheral blood, obtained after recovery from COVID-19. This clonotype was sampled from an adult who had recovered from COVID-19. CDR3 loop: CASSIYRDTEAFF. The CDR3, as DNA: TGTGCCAGCAGCATTTACAGGGACACTGAAGCTTTCTTT.